This paragraph reports one T cell receptor beta chain. Antigen: not known. This sample is drawn from a study of identical twins. General study points: Researchers caution that invariant MAIT and iNKT cells could partly confound zero-insertion analyses.

The CDR3 is 16 residues long. V trimming: 3 bases; J trimming: 4 bases; junction bases outside the gene matches: 3. Germline V lookup: CDR1 DFQATT, CDR2 SNEGSKA (reference sequence). Unique molecular identifiers were present on the cDNA, and a universal primer site came from template switching. TCRdb re-derived calls from the 5' RACE reads in MiXCR, one entry per CDR3 protein. The sample has under 900,000 distinct CDR3 sequences, about 18% seen once. These data were also filed under a second study, of T cells expressing NK-cell markers. This second report adds: Restriction of the sorted population to alpha-beta TCR T cells was achieved in several experiments with an anti-gamma-delta TCR antibody. Of CD8+ T cells, about 1.0-7.5% belonged to dominant NKG2C+ clonotypes in 5 or 6 donors.

This TCR came from a young woman in good health. V is TRBV20-1 and J is TRBJ2-1; TRBD2 matches at 16 bases. Input material: PBMCs. The CDR3 loop reads CSARGLAGGEYNEQFF. The CDR3 DNA reads as TGCAGTGCTAGGGGACTAGCGGGGGGGGAATACAATGAGCAGTTCTTC.